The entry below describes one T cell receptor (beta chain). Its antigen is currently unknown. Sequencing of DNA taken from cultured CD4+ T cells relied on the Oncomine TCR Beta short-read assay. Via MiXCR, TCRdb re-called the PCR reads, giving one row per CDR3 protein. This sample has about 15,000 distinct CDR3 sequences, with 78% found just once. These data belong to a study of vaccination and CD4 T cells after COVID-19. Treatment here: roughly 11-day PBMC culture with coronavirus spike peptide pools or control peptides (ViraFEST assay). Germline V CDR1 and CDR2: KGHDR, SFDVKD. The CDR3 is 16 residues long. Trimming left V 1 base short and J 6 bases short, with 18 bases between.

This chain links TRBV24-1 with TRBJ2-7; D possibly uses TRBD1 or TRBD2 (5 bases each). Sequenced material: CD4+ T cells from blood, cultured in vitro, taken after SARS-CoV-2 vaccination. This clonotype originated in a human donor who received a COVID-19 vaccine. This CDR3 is CATSDLAGTVLGEQYF. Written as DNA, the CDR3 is TGTGCCACCAGTGATTTAGCCGGGACGGTATTAGGCGAGCAGTACTTC.